This TCR beta chain originates from a study of cytomegalovirus exposure and HLA in healthy donors. The germline V and J ends were trimmed by 3 bases and 14 bases, with 13 bases remaining between them. From germline, CDR1 is SGHTA and CDR2 FQGNSA. The CDR3 totals 11 residues. Study-wide findings and caveats: In an earlier analysis, most TCR beta V segments were productive about 87% or about 30% of the time. Many donors shared some public TCRs, even though most TCR sequences were rare.

With regard to this clone: Its antigen is currently unknown.

The PCR contained 60 Vbeta and 13 Jbeta primers. Data came from immunoSEQ multiplex PCR; TCRdb stores just in-frame clones and leaves some out. This table holds approximately 40,000 clones, roughly 90% found once. V is TRBV7-2 and J is TRBJ1-2; no clear D gene. The specimen was PBMCs. The sequence was obtained from a woman between 40 and 50 years old in good health and CMV-seropositive. The CDR3, as DNA: TGTGCCAGCAGCTTCGCGGAACGAATAACCTTC. Translation gives CASSFAERITF.